The present T cell receptor (beta chain) was sequenced within a study of T cells in Graves' hyperthyroidism and ophthalmopathy. Researchers took RNA transcripts and amplified the TCR beta CDR3 regions from them. The HTBI primer set was used in a first-round RT-PCR of the TCR CDR3. One entry per CDR3 protein, called by TCRdb with MiXCR from the multiplex PCR reads. The sample shows roughly 510,000 distinct CDR3 sequences, 40% to 50% of them seen only once. This CDR3 region has 14 residues. Trimming took 3 bases from V and 5 from J, leaving 16 bases between them. CDR1 and CDR2 from the germline V gene are DFQATT and SNEGSKA (reference sequence). Study outcomes and limitations: In blood, most of the thyroid clonotypes expanded above 0.001 were also present.

With respect to this clonotype: The antigen remains unidentified.

Sample: peripheral blood or thyroid tissue (not recorded which). The V call is TRBV20-1, the J call TRBJ2-5; D not certain. This receptor was identified in an adult woman with Graves' disease, either hyperthyroidism or ophthalmopathy (not recorded which). CDR3 sequence: CSARGGGDRETQYF. The CDR3 DNA is TGCAGTGCTAGGGGCGGCGGCGATCGGGAGACCCAGTACTTC.